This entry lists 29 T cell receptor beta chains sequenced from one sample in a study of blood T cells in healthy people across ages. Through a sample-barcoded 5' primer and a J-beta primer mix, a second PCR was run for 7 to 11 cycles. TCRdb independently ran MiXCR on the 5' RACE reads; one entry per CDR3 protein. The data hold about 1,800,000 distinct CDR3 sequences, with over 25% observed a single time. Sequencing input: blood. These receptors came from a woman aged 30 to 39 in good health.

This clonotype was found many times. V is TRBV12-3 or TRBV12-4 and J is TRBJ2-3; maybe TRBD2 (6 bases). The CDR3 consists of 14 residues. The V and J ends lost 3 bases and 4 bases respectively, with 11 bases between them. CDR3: CASSFTSRADTQYF. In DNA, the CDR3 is TGTGCCAGCAGTTTTACTAGCCGAGCAGATACGCAGTATTTT.

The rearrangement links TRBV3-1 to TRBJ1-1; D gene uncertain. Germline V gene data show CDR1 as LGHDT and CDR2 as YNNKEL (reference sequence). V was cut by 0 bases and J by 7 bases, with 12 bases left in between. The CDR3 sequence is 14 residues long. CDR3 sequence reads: CASSQDEVADEAFF. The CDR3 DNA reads TGTGCCAGCAGCCAAGATGAGGTGGCGGATGAAGCTTTCTTT. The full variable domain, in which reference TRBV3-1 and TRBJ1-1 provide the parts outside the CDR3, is DTAVSQTPKYLVTQMGNDKSIKCEQNLGHDTMYWYKQDSKKFLKIMFSYNNKELIINETVPNRFSPKSPDKAHLNLHINSLELGDSAVYFCASSQDEVADEAFFGQGTRLTVV.

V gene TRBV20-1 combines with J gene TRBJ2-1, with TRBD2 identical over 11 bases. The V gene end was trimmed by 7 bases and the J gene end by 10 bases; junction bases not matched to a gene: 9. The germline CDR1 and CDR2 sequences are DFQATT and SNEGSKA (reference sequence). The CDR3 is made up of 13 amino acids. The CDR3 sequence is CSVGTSGTREQFF. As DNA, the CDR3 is TGCAGTGTAGGGACTAGCGGTACTAGGGAGCAGTTCTTC.

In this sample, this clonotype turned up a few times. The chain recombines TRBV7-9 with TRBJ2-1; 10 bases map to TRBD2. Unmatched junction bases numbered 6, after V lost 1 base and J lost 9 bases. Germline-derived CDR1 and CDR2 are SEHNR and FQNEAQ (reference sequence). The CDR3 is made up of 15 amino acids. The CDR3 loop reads CASSLEAGGPAEQFF. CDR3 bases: TGTGCCAGCAGCTTAGAAGCGGGAGGGCCTGCTGAGCAGTTCTTC. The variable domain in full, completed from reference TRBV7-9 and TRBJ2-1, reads DTGVSQNPRHKITKRGQNVTFRCDPISEHNRLYWYRQTLGQGPEFLTYFQNEAQLEKSRLLSDRFSAERPKGSFSTLEIQRTEQGDSAMYLCASSLEAGGPAEQFFGPGTRLTVL.

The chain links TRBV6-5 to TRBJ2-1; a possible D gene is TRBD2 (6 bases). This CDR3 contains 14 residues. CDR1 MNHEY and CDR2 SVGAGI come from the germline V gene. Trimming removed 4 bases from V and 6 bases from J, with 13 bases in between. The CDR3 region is CASSSGTYSNEQFF. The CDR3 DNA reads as TGTGCCAGCAGTTCCGGGACTTACTCCAATGAGCAGTTCTTC.

CDR3 sequence reads: CASSQVANSYGQYF. Written as DNA, the CDR3 is TGCGCCAGCAGCCAAGTGGCAAACTCCTATGGGCAGTACTTC. The rearrangement uses TRBV4-1 and TRBJ2-7; D ambiguous. The germline V and J ends were trimmed by 1 base and 9 bases, with 16 bases remaining between them. The germline CDR1 and CDR2 sequences are MGHRA and YSYEKL. The CDR3 totals 14 residues.

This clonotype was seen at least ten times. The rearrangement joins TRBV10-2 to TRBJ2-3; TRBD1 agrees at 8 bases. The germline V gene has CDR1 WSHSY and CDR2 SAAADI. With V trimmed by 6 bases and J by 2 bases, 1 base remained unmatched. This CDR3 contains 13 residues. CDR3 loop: CASRGQATDTQYF. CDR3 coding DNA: TGCGCCAGCAGGGGACAGGCCACAGATACGCAGTATTTT.

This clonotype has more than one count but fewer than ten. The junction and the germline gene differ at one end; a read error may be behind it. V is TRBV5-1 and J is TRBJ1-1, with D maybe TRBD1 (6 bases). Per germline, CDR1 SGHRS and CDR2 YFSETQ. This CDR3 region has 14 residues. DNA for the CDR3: TGCGCCGGCAGCCTAACGGGACAGAACACTGAAGCTTTCTTT. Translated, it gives CAGSLTGQNTEAFF.

CDR3 sequence: CASSLRQGASGANVLTF. In DNA form, the CDR3 reads TGTGCCAGCAGCTTACGACAGGGGGCGTCTGGGGCCAACGTCCTGACTTTC. The chain joins TRBV7-9 to TRBJ2-6; 10 nucleotides agree with TRBD1. The CDR3 totals 17 residues. The germline V gene has CDR1 SEHNR and CDR2 FQNEAQ (reference sequence). V was pared by 2 bases and J by 1 base, with 2 bases of the junction left unmatched. The full variable domain, with the rest looked up from reference TRBV7-9 and TRBJ2-6, is DTGVSQNPRHKITKRGQNVTFRCDPISEHNRLYWYRQTLGQGPEFLTYFQNEAQLEKSRLLSDRFSAERPKGSFSTLEIQRTEQGDSAMYLCASSLRQGASGANVLTFGAGSRLTVL.

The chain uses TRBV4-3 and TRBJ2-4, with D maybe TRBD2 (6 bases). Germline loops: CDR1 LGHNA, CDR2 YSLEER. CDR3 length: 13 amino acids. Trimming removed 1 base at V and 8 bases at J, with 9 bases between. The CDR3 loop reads CASSQGPGDIQYF. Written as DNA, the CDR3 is TGCGCCAGCAGCCAAGGACCGGGGGACATTCAGTACTTC.

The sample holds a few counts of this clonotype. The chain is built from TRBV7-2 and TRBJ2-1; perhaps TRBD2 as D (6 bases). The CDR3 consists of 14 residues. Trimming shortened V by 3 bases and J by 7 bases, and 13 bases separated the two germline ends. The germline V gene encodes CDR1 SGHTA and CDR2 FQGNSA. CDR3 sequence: CASSFLQRANEQFF. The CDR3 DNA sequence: TGTGCCAGCAGCTTTCTTCAGCGGGCTAATGAGCAGTTCTTC.

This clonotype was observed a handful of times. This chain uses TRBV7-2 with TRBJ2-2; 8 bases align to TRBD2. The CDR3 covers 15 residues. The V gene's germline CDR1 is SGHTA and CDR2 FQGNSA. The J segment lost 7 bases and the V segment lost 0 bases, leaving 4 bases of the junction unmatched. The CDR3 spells CASSLAGLGFGELFF. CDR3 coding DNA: TGTGCCAGCAGCTTAGCGGGACTAGGATTCGGGGAGCTGTTTTTT.

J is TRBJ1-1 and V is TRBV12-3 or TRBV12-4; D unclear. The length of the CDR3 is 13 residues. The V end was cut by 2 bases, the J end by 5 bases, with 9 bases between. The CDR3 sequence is CASSLNGRTEAFF. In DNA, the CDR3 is TGTGCCAGCAGTTTAAACGGGCGTACTGAAGCTTTCTTT.

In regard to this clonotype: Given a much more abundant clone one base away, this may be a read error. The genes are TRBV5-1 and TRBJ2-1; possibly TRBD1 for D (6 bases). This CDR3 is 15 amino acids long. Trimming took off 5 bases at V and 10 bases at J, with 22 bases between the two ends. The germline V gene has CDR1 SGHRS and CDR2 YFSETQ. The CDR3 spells CASRAGTPLSSEQFF. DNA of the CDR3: TGCGCCAGCAGGGCCGGGACACCCCTGTCGAGCGAGCAGTTCTTC.

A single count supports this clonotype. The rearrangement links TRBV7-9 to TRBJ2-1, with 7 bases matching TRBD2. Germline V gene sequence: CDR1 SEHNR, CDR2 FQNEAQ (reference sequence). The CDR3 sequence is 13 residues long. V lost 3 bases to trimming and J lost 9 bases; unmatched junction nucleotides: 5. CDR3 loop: CASSFLGGSEQFF. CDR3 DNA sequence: TGTGCCAGCAGCTTTCTGGGAGGGAGTGAGCAGTTCTTC.

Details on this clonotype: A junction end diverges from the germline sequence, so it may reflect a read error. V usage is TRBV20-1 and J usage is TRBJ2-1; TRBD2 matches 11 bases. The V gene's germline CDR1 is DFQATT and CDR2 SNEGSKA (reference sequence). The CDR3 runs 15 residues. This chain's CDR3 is CSARKRGLADNERFF. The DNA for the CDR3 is TGCAGTGCTAGGAAGAGGGGACTAGCGGACAATGAGCGGTTCTTC.

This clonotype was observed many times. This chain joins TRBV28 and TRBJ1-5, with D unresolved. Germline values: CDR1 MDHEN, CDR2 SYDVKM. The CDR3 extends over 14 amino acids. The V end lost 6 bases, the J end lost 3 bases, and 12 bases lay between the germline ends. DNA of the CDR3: TGTGCCAGCAGCTTAGGCAGGTCCAATCAGCCCCAGCATTTT. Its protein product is CASSLGRSNQPQHF.

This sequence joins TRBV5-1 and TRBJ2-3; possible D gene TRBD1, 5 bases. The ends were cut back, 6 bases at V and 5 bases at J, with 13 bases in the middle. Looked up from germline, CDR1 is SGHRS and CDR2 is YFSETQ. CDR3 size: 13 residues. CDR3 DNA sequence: TGCGCCAGCACCCTCCGTAGGGGAGATACGCAGTATTTT. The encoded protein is CASTLRRGDTQYF. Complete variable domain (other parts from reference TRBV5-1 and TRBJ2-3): KAGVTQTPRYLIKTRGQQVTLSCSPISGHRSVSWYQQTPGQGLQFLFEYFSETQRNKGNFPGRFSGRQFSNSRSEMNVSTLELGDSALYLCASTLRRGDTQYFGPGTRLTVL.

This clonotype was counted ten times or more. DNA of the CDR3: TGCAGTGCTAGAGTCCCAGCGGGAGCGGGCGAGCAGTACTTC. This codes for CSARVPAGAGEQYF. The rearrangement joins TRBV20-1 to TRBJ2-7; 8 nucleotides agree with TRBD2. The CDR3 sequence is 14 residues long. The V and J ends lost 1 base and 6 bases, in that order; junction bases with no gene match: 8. Looked up from germline, CDR1 is DFQATT and CDR2 is SNEGSKA (reference sequence).

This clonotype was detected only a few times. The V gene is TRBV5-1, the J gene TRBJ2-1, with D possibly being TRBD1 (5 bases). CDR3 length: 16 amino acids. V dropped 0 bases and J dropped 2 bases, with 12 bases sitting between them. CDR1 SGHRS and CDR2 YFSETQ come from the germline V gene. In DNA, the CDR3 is TGCGCCAGCAGCTTGGAAGCAGGGAATACCTACAATGAGCAGTTCTTC. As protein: CASSLEAGNTYNEQFF.

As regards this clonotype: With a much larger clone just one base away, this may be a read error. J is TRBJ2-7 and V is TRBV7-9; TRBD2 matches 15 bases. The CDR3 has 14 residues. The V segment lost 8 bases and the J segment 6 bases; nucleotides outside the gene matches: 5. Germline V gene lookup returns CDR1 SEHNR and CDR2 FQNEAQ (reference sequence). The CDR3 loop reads CASGLAGGSSEQYF. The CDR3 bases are TGTGCCAGCGGACTAGCGGGGGGGTCGTCCGAGCAGTACTTC.

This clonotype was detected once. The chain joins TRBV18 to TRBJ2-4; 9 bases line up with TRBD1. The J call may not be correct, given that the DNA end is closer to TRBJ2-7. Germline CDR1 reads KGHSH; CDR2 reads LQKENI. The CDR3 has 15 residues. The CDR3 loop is CASSPTTGQGDEQYF. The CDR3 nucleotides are TGTGCCAGCTCACCGACCACGGGACAGGGTGACGAGCAGTACTTC.

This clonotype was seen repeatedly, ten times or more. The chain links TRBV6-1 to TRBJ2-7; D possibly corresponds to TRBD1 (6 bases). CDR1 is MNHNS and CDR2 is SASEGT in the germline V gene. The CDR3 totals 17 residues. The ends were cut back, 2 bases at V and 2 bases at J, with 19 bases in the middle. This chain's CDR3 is CASSERVKGDFTYEQYF. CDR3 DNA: TGTGCCAGCAGTGAACGGGTTAAGGGGGATTTCACCTACGAGCAGTACTTC.

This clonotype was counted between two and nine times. DNA for the CDR3: TGCAGCGTTCGTCTCGCGGGAGGGCCGATTCTGAATGAGCAGTTCTTC. Protein product: CSVRLAGGPILNEQFF. The J gene is TRBJ2-1, the V gene TRBV29-1; 9 bases are a match to TRBD2. CDR1 and CDR2 from the germline V gene are SQVTM and ANQGSEA. With V trimmed by 5 bases and J by 7 bases, 15 bases remained unmatched. This CDR3 is built from 16 residues.

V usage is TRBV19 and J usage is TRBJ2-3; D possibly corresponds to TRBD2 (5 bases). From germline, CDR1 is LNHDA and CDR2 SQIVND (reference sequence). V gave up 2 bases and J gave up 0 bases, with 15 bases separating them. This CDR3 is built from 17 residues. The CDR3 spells CASSIKRVRTSTDTQYF. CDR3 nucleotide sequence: TGTGCCAGTAGTATAAAACGGGTGCGGACTAGCACAGATACGCAGTATTTT.

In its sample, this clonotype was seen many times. CDR3 in DNA: TGTGCCATCAGTGAGATACCGGGACAGGGGCCACGAGGGGCCTACGAGCAGTACTTC. Its translation: CAISEIPGQGPRGAYEQYF. The rearrangement uses TRBV10-3 and TRBJ2-7, with TRBD1 matching over 10 bases. The CDR3 loop spans 19 amino acids. CDR1 is ENHRY and CDR2 is SYGVKD in the germline V gene. Unmatched junction bases numbered 15, after V lost 2 bases and J lost 2 bases.

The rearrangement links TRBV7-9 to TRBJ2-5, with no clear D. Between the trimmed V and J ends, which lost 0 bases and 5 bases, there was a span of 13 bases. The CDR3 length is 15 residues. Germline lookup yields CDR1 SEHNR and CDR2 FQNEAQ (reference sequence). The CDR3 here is CASSLARVHGETQYF. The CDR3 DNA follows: TGTGCCAGCAGCTTAGCCCGGGTCCACGGGGAGACCCAGTACTTC.

The chain's CDR3 is CASTASGTDRSYNEQFF. The CDR3 DNA reads as TGTGCCAGCACCGCATCCGGGACAGATCGATCCTACAATGAGCAGTTCTTC. The V call is TRBV12-3 or TRBV12-4, the J call TRBJ2-1; TRBD1 matches 7 bases. The trim removed 7 bases at V and 1 base at J, leaving 13 bases unmatched. This CDR3 is 17 amino acids long.

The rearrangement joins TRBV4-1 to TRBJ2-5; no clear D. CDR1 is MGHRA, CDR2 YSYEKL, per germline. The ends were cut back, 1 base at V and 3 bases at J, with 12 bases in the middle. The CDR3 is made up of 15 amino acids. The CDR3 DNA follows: TGCGCCAGCAGCCAAGTAAAGGTCCCTAAAGAGACCCAGTACTTC. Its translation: CASSQVKVPKETQYF.